The clone carrying this T cell receptor (beta chain) was detected a few times. What it recognizes is unknown. This record belongs to a study of CD4 T cell repertoires in COVID-19. Overall study findings and caveats: Two or all three memory subsets shared several highly expanded SARS-CoV-2-reactive clonotypes.

Donors had recovered from mild-to-severe COVID-19. No culture step preceded sequencing of the ex vivo isolated memory T cells. The assay was immunoSEQ multiplex PCR, and TCRdb's table has in-frame clones only and misses some. Of about 75,000 clones in the sample, about 80% are singletons; the top ten hold about 0.58%. V gave up 0 bases and J gave up 2 bases, with 7 bases separating them. Germline V lookup: CDR1 SGDLS, CDR2 YYNGEE. The CDR3 sequence is 14 residues long. This specimen consisted of CD4+ T cells from peripheral blood, obtained after recovery from COVID-19. The rearrangement joins TRBV9 to TRBJ2-3; D gene uncertain. The source is a human donor who had COVID-19. CDR3 in amino acids: CASSVEVYTDTQYF. CDR3 sequence (DNA): TGTGCCAGCAGCGTAGAGGTATACACAGATACGCAGTATTTT.